A single sample is the source of the 10 T cell receptor beta chains below, sequenced in a study of cytomegalovirus exposure and HLA in healthy donors. Researchers ran the PCR with 60 Vbeta and 13 Jbeta primers. Clones were read by immunoSEQ multiplex PCR, and TCRdb kept only the in-frame ones, dropping some. The sample consists of about 140,000 clones, approximately 61% of them appearing once. The specimen was PBMCs. The receptors were gathered from a human donor in good health.

The chain employs TRBV5-4 and TRBJ2-5; D possibly corresponds to TRBD2 (6 bases). Germline V gene data show CDR1 as SGHNT and CDR2 as YYREEE (reference sequence). V was shortened by 4 bases and J by 6 bases, with 13 bases between the two germline ends. The CDR3 totals 13 residues. The CDR3 spells CASSVGSGKTQYF. The CDR3 DNA reads as TGTGCCAGCAGCGTCGGGAGTGGGAAGACCCAGTACTTC.

The chain has TRBV6-5 and TRBJ2-7, with 8 bases identical to TRBD1. CDR1 is MNHEY and CDR2 is SVGAGI in the germline V gene. Germline trimming cut 6 bases from V and 1 base from J; bases unmatched to any gene: 5. CDR3 length equals 14 residues. CDR3 in amino acids: CASSFGTGSYEQYF. The CDR3 DNA reads as TGTGCCAGCAGCTTCGGGACAGGTTCCTACGAGCAGTACTTC.

In this sample, this clone turned up once. The chain uses TRBV7-3 and TRBJ2-1; D not resolved. Trimming removed 4 bases at V and 8 bases at J, with 6 bases between. The CDR3 is made up of 11 amino acids. Germline lookup yields CDR1 SGHTA and CDR2 FQGTGA. CDR3 protein: CASSSGYEQFF. DNA of the CDR3: TGTGCCAGCAGCTCCGGTTATGAGCAGTTCTTC.

J is TRBJ2-1 and V is TRBV28, with a possible D match to TRBD1 (5 bases). Germline V gene sequence: CDR1 MDHEN, CDR2 SYDVKM. V lost 6 bases and J 3 bases, leaving 9 bases between the germline ends. CDR3 length equals 13 residues. The CDR3 DNA reads as TGTGCCAGCAGCCGGCAGGGCTACAATGAGCAGTTCTTC. Protein: CASSRQGYNEQFF.

This clone was seen once. The chain links TRBV18 to TRBJ2-7; TRBD2 might be the D (6 bases). Looked up from germline, CDR1 is KGHSH and CDR2 is LQKENI. The ends were cut back, 3 bases at V and 0 bases at J, with 15 bases in the middle. The CDR3 extends over 16 amino acids. The DNA for the CDR3 is TGTGCCAGCTCACCCCTTAGCGGATCGTCCTCCTACGAGCAGTACTTC. Translation gives CASSPLSGSSSYEQYF.

This sequence joins TRBV28 and TRBJ1-2; perhaps TRBD1 as D (6 bases). The CDR3 consists of 18 residues. Germline V gene sequence: CDR1 MDHEN, CDR2 SYDVKM. V lost 4 bases to trimming and J lost 4 bases, with 25 bases between them. In DNA, the CDR3 is TGTGCCAGCAGTTCACGACAGGTCAAGAGGCTTTTATCCTATGGCTACACCTTC. Translating it yields CASSSRQVKRLLSYGYTF.

The V and J genes are TRBV9 and TRBJ1-2; D not certain. Per the germline V gene, CDR1 is SGDLS and CDR2 is YYNGEE. The V end was cut by 3 bases, the J end by 4 bases, with 16 bases between. This CDR3 region has 15 residues. The CDR3 DNA sequence: TGTGCCAGCAGCGCAGTTAACATGGAGGTCTATGGCTACACCTTC. Residues: CASSAVNMEVYGYTF.

The chain recombines TRBV9 with TRBJ2-7; a possible D gene is TRBD2 (6 bases). The CDR3 has 14 residues. The ends were cut back, 3 bases at V and 1 base at J, with 11 bases in the middle. Looked up from germline, CDR1 is SGDLS and CDR2 is YYNGEE. This CDR3 reads CASSGNGGSYEQYF. The CDR3 bases are TGTGCCAGCAGCGGAAACGGGGGATCCTACGAGCAGTACTTC.

The rearrangement links TRBV5-1 to TRBJ1-2; D is undetermined. There are 15 residues in the CDR3. Germline assignment: CDR1 SGHRS and CDR2 YFSETQ. Deletions cut 0 bases from V and 6 bases from J, with 15 bases between. This CDR3 is CASSLAGRLEDGYTF. The CDR3 nucleotides are TGCGCCAGCAGCTTGGCAGGTCGGCTGGAGGATGGCTACACCTTC.

This chain connects TRBV29-1 to TRBJ2-1; TRBD2 matches 11 bases. J lost 8 bases, V lost 4 bases, and 7 bases had no gene match. This CDR3 has 14 residues. Germline CDR1 reads SQVTM; CDR2 reads ANQGSEA. The CDR3 bases are TGCAGCGTTGTCGTAGCGGGAGGGCCGTATGAGCAGTTCTTC. Residues: CSVVVAGGPYEQFF.